This T cell receptor (beta chain) was obtained from a study of post-analysis software for immune sequencing data. Study-level background: Courses of disease covered relapsing-remitting, secondary progressive and progressive-relapsing multiple sclerosis.

Unique molecular identifiers were carried by the TCR beta cDNA libraries. T cells numbering roughly 1 to 11 million yielded cDNA molecules that totaled about 500,000. TCRdb re-analysed the PCR reads in MiXCR, keeping a single row per CDR3 protein. The data hold about 820,000 distinct CDR3 sequences, with approximately 57% observed a single time. In the case of this clonotype: The antigen is undetermined.

Broader study findings: Higher frequency in patients than in controls was seen for a handful of TRBV segments, with TRBV5-6, TRBV5-1 and TRBV20-1 among them.

The CDR3 totals 16 residues. Germline V gene lookup returns CDR1 LGHDT and CDR2 YNNKEL (reference sequence). V was pared by 0 bases and J by 0 bases, with 11 bases between. J is TRBJ1-1 and V is TRBV3-1; D uncertain. The sample consisted of blood. This receptor was identified in a girl between 5 and 17 years old with multiple sclerosis. CDR3 loop: CASSQDPQVMNTEAFF. CDR3 bases: TGTGCCAGCAGCCAAGACCCCCAGGTGATGAACACTGAAGCTTTCTTT. The whole variable domain, remainder taken from reference TRBV3-1 and TRBJ1-1, is DTAVSQTPKYLVTQMGNDKSIKCEQNLGHDTMYWYKQDSKKFLKIMFSYNNKELIINETVPNRFSPKSPDKAHLNLHINSLELGDSAVYFCASSQDPQVMNTEAFFGQGTRLTVV.